This section outlines one T cell receptor (beta chain) sequence together with its context. Its cognate antigen is unknown. This specimen comes from a study of response to subunit inactivated influenza vaccine. Findings and limits, study-wide: That few new T cells are recruited by each seasonal influenza vaccination was the authors' suggestion.

TCRdb called the RT-PCR reads again in MiXCR, with one record for every CDR3 protein. The data contain approximately 530,000 distinct CDR3 sequences, approximately 12% of them seen just once; the ten biggest clones take up around 13%. With 3 bases removed from V and 2 bases from J, the gap between germline ends came to 11 bases. CDR1 is SNHLY and CDR2 is FYNNEI in the germline V gene. The CDR3 extends over 15 amino acids. This sequence joins TRBV2 and TRBJ1-5, with no clear D. The sequencing here drew on PBMCs from blood, taken 45 days after vaccination. The clonotype originates from a man in his fifties who received an inactivated influenza vaccine. The CDR3, as DNA: TGTGCCAGCAGTGATGACCATGGGGGCAATCAGCCCCAGCATTTT. It translates to CASSDDHGGNQPQHF.